A single T cell receptor beta chain is shown here with its context. The data were taken from a study of T cells after yellow fever vaccination. The CDR3 consists of 15 residues. With 3 bases removed from V and 6 bases from J, the gap between germline ends came to 15 bases. In germline, CDR1 is DFQATT, CDR2 SNEGSKA (reference sequence). A single record per CDR3 protein comes from TCRdb applying MiXCR to the 5' RACE reads. The sample includes a few hundred thousand distinct CDR3 sequences, around 16% seen only once; the top ten take approximately 15%. The receptor's source is a man younger than 35 who received the YFV17D yellow fever vaccine. The starting material was PBMCs, obtained 5 to 6 days after the first yellow fever vaccination. The rearrangement links TRBV20-1 to TRBJ2-6; D is uncertain. CDR3 residues: CSASTPGSEANVLTF. CDR3 DNA: TGCAGTGCTAGCACCCCGGGTTCCGAGGCCAACGTCCTGACTTTC.